This is a list of T cell receptor beta chains from one sample in a study of shared clonotypes between healthy human individuals. The table came from immunoSEQ multiplex PCR; TCRdb's copy has only in-frame clones and leaves some out. The sample has about 2 million clones; approximately 94% are singletons. Source material: naive CD8+ T cells sorted from blood. These receptor sequences come from a man aged 18-30 years in good health. Both conserved end residues are part of each CDR3. The D gene is left open where the match is weak. Clone sizes are given selectively: once, few, many, or a class where the clone is expanded.

abundance: -
v_gene: TRBV7-6
d_gene: -
j_gene: TRBJ2-3
CDR3nt: TGTGCCAGCATTCCCCTAGACTGGGCAGATACGCAGTATTTT
CDR3aa: CASIPLDWADTQYF

abundance: -
v_gene: TRBV5-1
d_gene: -
j_gene: TRBJ2-7
CDR3nt: TGCGCCAGCAGCTTGGATCGCCCAAGCGACGAGCAGTACTTC
CDR3aa: CASSLDRPSDEQYF

abundance: -
v_gene: TRBV19
d_gene: -
j_gene: TRBJ1-3
CDR3nt: TGTGCCAGTAGTCCTCCGCTCCGAACCTACGGAAACACCATATATTTT
CDR3aa: CASSPPLRTYGNTIYF

abundance: -
v_gene: TRBV6-6
d_gene: -
j_gene: TRBJ2-7
CDR3nt: TGTGCCAGCAGTTTTTCCCAGGGGATCTCCTACGGGCAGTACTTC
CDR3aa: CASSFSQGISYGQYF

abundance: -
v_gene: TRBV7-8
d_gene: -
j_gene: TRBJ2-7
CDR3nt: TGTGCCAGCAGTCCCGGGTACACCTACGAGCAGTACTTC
CDR3aa: CASSPGYTYEQYF

abundance: -
v_gene: TRBV28
d_gene: -
j_gene: TRBJ2-1
CDR3nt: TGTGCCAGCAGTACGAACCGGGACACCTCGTCCTACAATGAGCAGTTCTTC
CDR3aa: CASSTNRDTSSYNEQFF

abundance: -
v_gene: TRBV2
d_gene: -
j_gene: TRBJ2-7
CDR3nt: TGTGCCAGCAGTGATTCGGACAGTAACCTCTCCTACGAGCAGTACTTC
CDR3aa: CASSDSDSNLSYEQYF

abundance: -
v_gene: TRBV7-2
d_gene: -
j_gene: TRBJ2-7
CDR3nt: TGTGCCAGCAGAATCAAAACGGGTATCTACGAGCAGTACTTC
CDR3aa: CASRIKTGIYEQYF

abundance: -
v_gene: TRBV4-1
d_gene: -
j_gene: TRBJ2-5
CDR3nt: TGCGCCAGCAGCGACGGGACTTCGCAAGAGACCCAGTACTTC
CDR3aa: CASSDGTSQETQYF

abundance: -
v_gene: TRBV7-2
d_gene: -
j_gene: TRBJ1-6
CDR3nt: TGTGCCAGCAGCTTAGCGGGGACCTGGGATTCACCCCTCCACTTT
CDR3aa: CASSLAGTWDSPLHF

abundance: -
v_gene: TRBV7-3
d_gene: -
j_gene: TRBJ2-2
CDR3nt: TGTGCCAGCAGCTTATTATCCGGGGAGCTGTTTTTT
CDR3aa: CASSLLSGELFF

abundance: -
v_gene: TRBV19
d_gene: -
j_gene: TRBJ2-3
CDR3nt: TGTGCCAGTAGGGCGGCAGATACGCAGTATTTT
CDR3aa: CASRAADTQYF

abundance: -
v_gene: TRBV9
d_gene: TRBD2
j_gene: TRBJ2-5
CDR3nt: TGTGCCAGCAGCGTAGCCGTGCGGGGGGACCAAGAGACCCAGTACTTC
CDR3aa: CASSVAVRGDQETQYF

abundance: -
v_gene: TRBV4-1
d_gene: -
j_gene: TRBJ2-4
CDR3nt: TGCGCCAGCAGCCAAGAGCCCCTCAAAAACATTCAGTACTTC
CDR3aa: CASSQEPLKNIQYF

abundance: -
v_gene: TRBV5-6
d_gene: -
j_gene: TRBJ2-7
CDR3nt: TGTGCCAGCAGCTTGGCGTTGACAGACTACGAGCAGTACTTC
CDR3aa: CASSLALTDYEQYF

abundance: -
v_gene: TRBV30
d_gene: -
j_gene: TRBJ2-7
CDR3nt: TGTGCCTGGAGTAATATCGCGGGACTCCGATCTTACGAGCAGTACTTC
CDR3aa: CAWSNIAGLRSYEQYF

abundance: -
v_gene: TRBV7-9
d_gene: -
j_gene: TRBJ2-7
CDR3nt: TGTGCCAGCAGCCGGGGGTCGGTCTACGAGCAGTACTTC
CDR3aa: CASSRGSVYEQYF

abundance: once
v_gene: TRBV6-1
d_gene: TRBD2
j_gene: TRBJ2-2
CDR3nt: TGTGCCAGCATCGGCCCAGCGGGAAGCACCGGGGAGCTGTTTTTT
CDR3aa: CASIGPAGSTGELFF

abundance: -
v_gene: TRBV29-1
d_gene: -
j_gene: TRBJ2-2
CDR3nt: TGCAGCGTTGAAAGGGGGGACGGTACCGGGGAGCTGTTTTTT
CDR3aa: CSVERGDGTGELFF

abundance: -
v_gene: TRBV6-5
d_gene: -
j_gene: TRBJ2-2
CDR3nt: TGTGCCAGCAGTTACGGCACCGGGGAGCTGTTTTTT
CDR3aa: CASSYGTGELFF

abundance: -
v_gene: TRBV5-5
d_gene: TRBD2
j_gene: TRBJ2-7
CDR3nt: TGTGCCAGCAGCTTGTCGAGAAGGGCGGGAGGACTCTCCTACGAGCAGTACTTC
CDR3aa: CASSLSRRAGGLSYEQYF

abundance: -
v_gene: TRBV5-5
d_gene: TRBD2
j_gene: TRBJ2-3
CDR3nt: TGTGCCAGCAGTCCGGGACTAGCGGCCGATACGCAGTATTTT
CDR3aa: CASSPGLAADTQYF

abundance: -
v_gene: TRBV28
d_gene: -
j_gene: TRBJ2-7
CDR3nt: TGTGCCAGCAGGGACACCGACTACGAGCAGTACTTC
CDR3aa: CASRDTDYEQYF

abundance: -
v_gene: TRBV5-1
d_gene: -
j_gene: TRBJ2-5
CDR3nt: TGCGCCAGCAGCTTGACTAGGGGTGAGACCCAGTACTTC
CDR3aa: CASSLTRGETQYF

abundance: -
v_gene: TRBV29-1
d_gene: -
j_gene: TRBJ2-3
CDR3nt: TGCAGCGTTGCAGGGGGGGAGGGCCCGGATACGCAGTATTTT
CDR3aa: CSVAGGEGPDTQYF

abundance: once
v_gene: TRBV5-6
d_gene: -
j_gene: TRBJ2-7
CDR3nt: TGTGCCAGCAGCACCGGGACAACCTACGAGCAGTACTTC
CDR3aa: CASSTGTTYEQYF

abundance: -
v_gene: TRBV19
d_gene: -
j_gene: TRBJ2-7
CDR3nt: TGTGCCAGTAGTATAGGGGACGCTTTCCCCTACGAGCAGTACTTC
CDR3aa: CASSIGDAFPYEQYF

abundance: -
v_gene: TRBV10-3
d_gene: TRBD2
j_gene: TRBJ2-1
CDR3nt: TGTGCCATCAGTGAGTTGGGGGGACTAGCGGGAGTGGAGCAGTTCTTC
CDR3aa: CAISELGGLAGVEQFF

abundance: -
v_gene: TRBV28
d_gene: -
j_gene: TRBJ1-5
CDR3nt: TGTGCCAGCAGTCCGCGGGTGTTCCGGGGGCGGGTTGAGCCCCAGCATTTT
CDR3aa: CASSPRVFRGRVEPQHF

abundance: -
v_gene: TRBV10-2
d_gene: -
j_gene: TRBJ1-6
CDR3nt: TGCGCCAGCAGTGAGTTCCCGGTGCAGAGCTCCTATAATTCACCCCTCCACTTT
CDR3aa: CASSEFPVQSSYNSPLHF

abundance: -
v_gene: TRBV6-6
d_gene: -
j_gene: TRBJ2-7
CDR3nt: TGTGCCAGCAGAACAGCCTTTAACCCCTACGAGCAGTACTTC
CDR3aa: CASRTAFNPYEQYF

abundance: -
v_gene: TRBV4-1
d_gene: -
j_gene: TRBJ2-7
CDR3nt: TGCGCCAGCAGCCAAGCGGAAGCGGGTGGCTACGAGCAGTACTTC
CDR3aa: CASSQAEAGGYEQYF

abundance: once
v_gene: TRBV28
d_gene: -
j_gene: TRBJ1-3
CDR3nt: TGTGCCAGCAGCCCGTTAGTCTACGAGGGACACTCTGGAAACACCATATATTTT
CDR3aa: CASSPLVYEGHSGNTIYF

abundance: -
v_gene: TRBV28
d_gene: TRBD1
j_gene: TRBJ2-1
CDR3nt: TGTGCCAGCATCTCCGGGACAGACAATGAGCAGTTCTTC
CDR3aa: CASISGTDNEQFF

abundance: -
v_gene: TRBV11-2
d_gene: -
j_gene: TRBJ1-4
CDR3nt: TGTGCCAGCAGCTCGGAAGCTGCAACTAATGAAAAACTGTTTTTT
CDR3aa: CASSSEAATNEKLFF

abundance: -
v_gene: TRBV9
d_gene: TRBD2
j_gene: TRBJ2-7
CDR3nt: TGTGCCAGCAGCGCTGGGGGGGGAGGCTACGAGCAGTACTTC
CDR3aa: CASSAGGGGYEQYF

abundance: few
v_gene: TRBV2
d_gene: TRBD1
j_gene: TRBJ1-2
CDR3nt: TGTGCCAGCAGTTACGGACAGGGGGCTAACTATGGCTACACCTTC
CDR3aa: CASSYGQGANYGYTF

abundance: -
v_gene: TRBV11-3
d_gene: -
j_gene: TRBJ2-1
CDR3nt: TGTGCCAGCAGCCATGGGGCGGGGTTCGATGAGCAGTTCTTC
CDR3aa: CASSHGAGFDEQFF

abundance: -
v_gene: TRBV6-5
d_gene: -
j_gene: TRBJ2-2
CDR3nt: TGTGCCAGCAGTTATGTTACCGGGGAGCTGTTTTTT
CDR3aa: CASSYVTGELFF

abundance: -
v_gene: TRBV27
d_gene: -
j_gene: TRBJ2-3
CDR3nt: TGTGCCAGCAGTCTAGGGACTTCCCCAGATACGCAGTATTTT
CDR3aa: CASSLGTSPDTQYF

abundance: -
v_gene: TRBV11-2
d_gene: TRBD2
j_gene: TRBJ2-5
CDR3nt: TGTGCCAGCAGCTTAGAATCTAGCGGGGGAGAGACCCAGTACTTC
CDR3aa: CASSLESSGGETQYF

abundance: -
v_gene: TRBV5-8
d_gene: -
j_gene: TRBJ1-2
CDR3nt: TGTGCCAGCAGCTTCAGGGGCCCAGAAGGCTACACCTTC
CDR3aa: CASSFRGPEGYTF

abundance: -
v_gene: TRBV7-6
d_gene: -
j_gene: TRBJ2-7
CDR3nt: TGTGCCAGCAGCTTACTTGCGACGGGACTTGGGAAGACCCCAAGGAGCTCCTACGAGCAGTACTTC
CDR3aa: CASSLLATGLGKTPRSSYEQYF

abundance: -
v_gene: TRBV9
d_gene: TRBD2
j_gene: TRBJ2-2
CDR3nt: TGTGCCAGCACCGGGGGGGCCAACACCGGGGAGCTGTTTTTT
CDR3aa: CASTGGANTGELFF

abundance: -
v_gene: TRBV5-8
d_gene: -
j_gene: TRBJ2-5
CDR3nt: TGTGCCAGCAGTCATAGAGAGGGGTTGGGAGAGACCCAGTACTTC
CDR3aa: CASSHREGLGETQYF

abundance: -
v_gene: TRBV9
d_gene: TRBD1
j_gene: TRBJ2-2
CDR3nt: TGTGCCAGCAGCCCCCCGGGACAGGGGTCCGGGGAGCTGTTTTTT
CDR3aa: CASSPPGQGSGELFF

abundance: -
v_gene: TRBV9
d_gene: TRBD2
j_gene: TRBJ2-1
CDR3nt: TGTGCCAGCAGCCCTGGGAGGGCTAGCGGAAATAACAATGAGCAGTTCTTC
CDR3aa: CASSPGRASGNNNEQFF

abundance: -
v_gene: TRBV5-6
d_gene: -
j_gene: TRBJ1-1
CDR3nt: TGTGCCAGCAGCATAAGTGGCACTGAAGCTTTCTTT
CDR3aa: CASSISGTEAFF

abundance: -
v_gene: TRBV7-5
d_gene: -
j_gene: TRBJ1-3
CDR3nt: TGTGCCAGAAGCCCCGGGGGCAGTGGAAACACCATATATTTT
CDR3aa: CARSPGGSGNTIYF

abundance: -
v_gene: TRBV28
d_gene: -
j_gene: TRBJ2-1
CDR3nt: TGTGCCAGCAGTTTAGGCCTTTACCCCCCCTACAATGAGCAGTTCTTC
CDR3aa: CASSLGLYPPYNEQFF

abundance: -
v_gene: TRBV2
d_gene: TRBD1
j_gene: TRBJ2-7
CDR3nt: TGTGCCAGCAGTGTTGACAGGGGCGGCTCCTACGAGCAGTACTTC
CDR3aa: CASSVDRGGSYEQYF

abundance: -
v_gene: TRBV18
d_gene: -
j_gene: TRBJ1-1
CDR3nt: TGTGCCAGCTCACCAGGCAGGGCGGGTACTGAAGCTTTCTTT
CDR3aa: CASSPGRAGTEAFF

abundance: -
v_gene: TRBV19
d_gene: -
j_gene: TRBJ1-5
CDR3nt: TGTGCCAGTACTACAACAGGGTGGGAGCCCCAGCATTTT
CDR3aa: CASTTTGWEPQHF

abundance: -
v_gene: TRBV4-1
d_gene: TRBD1
j_gene: TRBJ2-4
CDR3nt: TGCGCCAGCAGCCCCGGGACAGGGTTGTCAGACATTCAGTACTTC
CDR3aa: CASSPGTGLSDIQYF

abundance: once
v_gene: TRBV5-4
d_gene: TRBD1
j_gene: TRBJ1-1
CDR3nt: TGTGCCAGCAGCAAGGACAGGGGGGTTGAAGCTTTCTTT
CDR3aa: CASSKDRGVEAFF

abundance: -
v_gene: TRBV7-9
d_gene: -
j_gene: TRBJ2-7
CDR3nt: TGTGCCAGCAGCACCCCGGGAACCTACGAGCAGTACTTC
CDR3aa: CASSTPGTYEQYF

abundance: once
v_gene: TRBV7-9
d_gene: -
j_gene: TRBJ1-2
CDR3nt: TGTGCCAGCAGCTTAGCGAGGAGAGGCTACACCTTC
CDR3aa: CASSLARRGYTF

abundance: -
v_gene: TRBV6-5
d_gene: -
j_gene: TRBJ2-1
CDR3nt: TGTGCCAGCAGTTCGCGACCCCGCTCCTACAATGAGCAGTTCTTC
CDR3aa: CASSSRPRSYNEQFF

abundance: -
v_gene: TRBV2
d_gene: -
j_gene: TRBJ2-5
CDR3nt: TGTGCCAGCAGTGAAGGGACAGCCCTCTATCAAGAGACCCAGTACTTC
CDR3aa: CASSEGTALYQETQYF

abundance: -
v_gene: TRBV11-2
d_gene: TRBD1
j_gene: TRBJ1-1
CDR3nt: TGTGCCAGCAGCTTAGGGACCGGGACAGGGATGAACACTGAAGCTTTCTTT
CDR3aa: CASSLGTGTGMNTEAFF